Sequencing of this T cell receptor (beta chain) was carried out in a study of cytomegalovirus exposure and HLA in healthy donors. The study, taken as a whole, reports: Most subjects had HLA-A and HLA-B alleles reportedly predicted accurately by TCR beta sequences.

The V and J ends lost 0 bases and 9 bases, in that order; junction bases with no gene match: 13. Germline CDR1 and CDR2: LGHNA and YNFKEQ. CDR3 length: 19 amino acids. PCR amplification relied on 60 Vbeta primers (plus 13 Jbeta primers). TCRdb's table, derived via immunoSEQ multiplex PCR, lists solely in-frame clones and lacks some. Of fewer than 120,000 clones listed, 80% are singletons. This clone was seen just once. Its antigen is currently unknown. V usage is TRBV4-2 and J usage is TRBJ2-3; 15 bases fit TRBD2. The sequencing input was PBMCs. The source is a woman in her sixties or seventies in good health and CMV-seropositive. The CDR3 loop is CASSQEVGGTSGRKITQYF. The CDR3, as DNA: TGTGCCAGCAGCCAAGAGGTTGGGGGGACTAGCGGGAGGAAGATAACGCAGTATTTT.